Listed below are T cell receptor beta chains from one sample, sequenced in a study of cytomegalovirus exposure and HLA in healthy donors. The method was immunoSEQ multiplex PCR; TCRdb's version includes in-frame clones alone and lacks a portion of them. The sample consists of roughly 170,000 clones, about 80% of them appearing once. The sample taken for sequencing was PBMCs. These receptor sequences come from a boy aged 5 to 17 in good health and CMV-seronegative. CDR3s include the opening cysteine and the closing phenylalanine or tryptophan. A D gene is named only where the DNA matches it firmly. The size entry is marked missing in some rows and otherwise reads once, few, many or a size class.

j_call d_call v_call clone_size cdr3_nt cdr3_aa
TRBJ2-1 NA TRBV9 NA TGTGCCAGCAGCGACCGGGACATCCTCAATGAGCAGTTCTTC CASSDRDILNEQFF
TRBJ1-1 TRBD1 TRBV2 NA TGTGCCAGCAGGGCTACAGGGGATGGTGAAGCTTTCTTT CASRATGDGEAFF
TRBJ2-2 NA TRBV10-2 NA TGCGCCAGCAGTTACAGGTCCGGGGAGCTGTTTTTT CASSYRSGELFF
TRBJ2-2 NA TRBV7-9 NA TGTGCCAGCAGCTCCCCGCGCCTCACCGGGGAGCTGTTTTTT CASSSPRLTGELFF
TRBJ2-7 TRBD2 TRBV10-3 NA TGTGCCATCAGTGAGACCGGGACTAACTCCTACGAGCAGTACTTC CAISETGTNSYEQYF
TRBJ1-3 NA TRBV20-1 few TGCAGTGCTAGGGGGGGGAACACCATATATTTT CSARGGNTIYF
TRBJ1-2 NA TRBV4-1 NA TGCGCCAGCAGCGAACAGGGTTCCTATGGCTACACCTTC CASSEQGSYGYTF
TRBJ2-2 NA TRBV7-9 NA TGTGCCAGCAGCCCGACAGAGAACACCGGGGAGCTGTTTTTT CASSPTENTGELFF
TRBJ2-7 NA TRBV11-1 NA TGTGCCAGCAGCTTATTCGGGATGCAGACCTACGAGCAGTACTTC CASSLFGMQTYEQYF
TRBJ1-2 NA TRBV6-5 NA TGTGCCAGCAGTTACTCGTTAGGGGACTATGGCTACACCTTC CASSYSLGDYGYTF
TRBJ2-7 NA TRBV5-1 NA TGCGCCAGCAGCCTACAGGGATCTGCCTACGAGCAGTACTTC CASSLQGSAYEQYF
TRBJ1-3 NA TRBV30 NA TGTGCCGGTAACGGGGTATTGGATGGAAACACCATATATTTT CAGNGVLDGNTIYF
TRBJ1-1 NA TRBV7-2 NA TGTGCCAGCAGCTTAGGTGGCGATAGGAGCGGGACTGAAGCTTTCTTT CASSLGGDRSGTEAFF
TRBJ1-2 NA TRBV6-5 NA TGTGCCAGCAGTTATGGTGACAGCCATGGCTACACCTTC CASSYGDSHGYTF
TRBJ2-2 NA TRBV11-2 NA TGTGCCAGCAGCCCAGGGATGGGCGGGGAGCTGTTTTTT CASSPGMGGELFF
TRBJ1-2 NA TRBV19 NA TGTGCCAGTAGTATTATCGGCGGCTATGGCTACACCTTC CASSIIGGYGYTF
TRBJ1-4 TRBD1 TRBV10-3 NA TGTGCCACCGCCGGGACAGTCTTCGAAAAACTGTTTTTT CATAGTVFEKLFF
TRBJ2-7 NA TRBV7-2 NA TGTGCCAGCAGCCCGAGCTCCTACGAGCAGTACTTC CASSPSSYEQYF
TRBJ1-1 TRBD1 TRBV2 NA TGTGCCAGCAGGGGACAGCGGAACACTGAAGCTTTCTTT CASRGQRNTEAFF
TRBJ2-1 NA TRBV27 NA TGTGCCAGCAGTTTATATCCAGACCCAGGGTCCTACAATGAGCAGTTCTTC CASSLYPDPGSYNEQFF
TRBJ1-4 NA TRBV27 few TGTGCCAGCAGAACCGGGGGGGCTAATGAAAAACTGTTTTTT CASRTGGANEKLFF
TRBJ1-5 NA TRBV9 NA TGTGCCAGCAGCGTAGGGGGCGAGCAGCCCCAGCATTTT CASSVGGEQPQHF
TRBJ2-6 NA TRBV9 NA TGTGCCAGCAGCCCTTTAGGACTCGCAACTGGGGCCAACGTCCTGACTTTC CASSPLGLATGANVLTF
TRBJ2-3 TRBD2 TRBV7-3 once TGTGCCAGCAGCTCAAACGGGGGGGATAGCACAGATACGCAGTATTTT CASSSNGGDSTDTQYF
TRBJ2-2 NA TRBV7-2 NA TGTGCCAGCAGCTTAGCGTCTAACACCGGGGAGCTGTTTTTT CASSLASNTGELFF
TRBJ1-6 TRBD1 TRBV19 NA TGTGCCAGTAGTAGACAGGGGGCAGCGTATAATTCACCCCTCCACTTT CASSRQGAAYNSPLHF
TRBJ1-2 NA TRBV5-1 NA TGCGCCAGCAGCTTGTATGGAGAAAATGGCTACACCTTC CASSLYGENGYTF
TRBJ1-1 NA TRBV4-3 NA TGCGCCAGCAGCCAATACTCTGGGGGCATGGACACTGAAGCTTTCTTT CASSQYSGGMDTEAFF
TRBJ2-7 TRBD2 TRBV19 NA TGTGCCAGTAGTAGCCTAGCGGGAAGATACGAGCAGTACTTC CASSSLAGRYEQYF
TRBJ1-5 NA TRBV6-5 NA TGTGCCAGCAGTTACTCGGCGGGGGTGGGCAATCAGCCCCAGCATTTT CASSYSAGVGNQPQHF
TRBJ2-3 NA TRBV10-3 NA TGTGCCATCAGTGATCTTAGCTTATTCAGCACAGATACGCAGTATTTT CAISDLSLFSTDTQYF
TRBJ1-2 NA TRBV15 NA TGTGCCACCAGCAGAGATCGCCAGGGGCAGGGCTACACCTTC CATSRDRQGQGYTF
TRBJ1-4 TRBD1 TRBV7-9 NA TGTGCCAGCAGCTTACTCCCGACAGGGGAAAGAGAAAAACTGTTTTTT CASSLLPTGEREKLFF
TRBJ2-7 NA TRBV5-6 NA TGTGCCAGCAGCCCTACAGGGTTGGAGTCCTACGAGCAGTACTTC CASSPTGLESYEQYF
TRBJ1-5 NA TRBV30 NA TGTGCCTGGAGTGTAGCGGGGAAGGGCAATCAGCCCCAGCATTTT CAWSVAGKGNQPQHF
TRBJ1-1 NA TRBV5-8 NA TGTGCCAGCAGCCCCGCGTACTCCCGTGAAGCTTTCTTT CASSPAYSREAFF
TRBJ2-3 NA TRBV19 NA TGTGCCAGTAGTAAGGCAGGGTGGACCGATACGCAGTATTTT CASSKAGWTDTQYF
TRBJ2-7 TRBD2 TRBV9 once TGTGCCAGCAGCGCTAGCGGGAGATACTACGAGCAGTACTTC CASSASGRYYEQYF
TRBJ1-1 NA TRBV7-9 NA TGTGCCAGCAGCTTATTAGGCTCAGGTCTTGAAGCTTTCTTT CASSLLGSGLEAFF
TRBJ2-5 TRBD2 TRBV2 NA TGTGCCAGCAGTGGGACCCTAGCGGGATTGGCCCAAGAGACCCAGTACTTC CASSGTLAGLAQETQYF
TRBJ1-2 TRBD1 TRBV6-1 few TGTGCCAGCAGTGAAGTTTCGGACAGGGCAGTCTATGGCTACACCTTC CASSEVSDRAVYGYTF
TRBJ1-5 NA TRBV9 NA TGTGCCAGCAGCGTTACAGGGAATAGCAATCAGCCCCAGCATTTT CASSVTGNSNQPQHF
TRBJ1-1 NA TRBV28 NA TGTGCCAGCAGAGCCCGACCCAGGGATTCGAACACTGAAGCTTTCTTT CASRARPRDSNTEAFF
TRBJ1-1 NA TRBV20-1 few TGCAGTGCTAGAGGACAGGAAGCTTTCTTT CSARGQEAFF
TRBJ1-1 NA TRBV29-1 NA TGCAGCGTTGCTAACGCTGAAGCTTTCTTT CSVANAEAFF
TRBJ2-3 NA TRBV9 few TGTGCCAGCAGCTCGACTAGCACAGATACGCAGTATTTT CASSSTSTDTQYF
TRBJ2-2 TRBD2 TRBV5-5 NA TGTGCCAGCAGCTTAAGGCGGGGGTCAACGACCGGGGAGCTGTTTTTT CASSLRRGSTTGELFF
TRBJ2-3 NA TRBV28 NA TGTGCCACCCAACTGGTGGATACGCAGTATTTT CATQLVDTQYF
TRBJ2-7 NA TRBV13 NA TGTGCCAGCAGCCCAAAGACTAACTACGAGCAGTACTTC CASSPKTNYEQYF
TRBJ2-1 TRBD2 TRBV5-6 NA TGTGCCAGCAGCTTGGCGGGAGGGCCACATGAGCAGTTCTTC CASSLAGGPHEQFF
TRBJ2-4 TRBD1 TRBV5-1 few TGCGCCAGCAGCCCAGGGACAGAATACATTCAGTACTTC CASSPGTEYIQYF
TRBJ2-5 NA TRBV5-4 NA TGTGCCAGCAGCTTTGCAGGAGAGACCCAGTACTTC CASSFAGETQYF